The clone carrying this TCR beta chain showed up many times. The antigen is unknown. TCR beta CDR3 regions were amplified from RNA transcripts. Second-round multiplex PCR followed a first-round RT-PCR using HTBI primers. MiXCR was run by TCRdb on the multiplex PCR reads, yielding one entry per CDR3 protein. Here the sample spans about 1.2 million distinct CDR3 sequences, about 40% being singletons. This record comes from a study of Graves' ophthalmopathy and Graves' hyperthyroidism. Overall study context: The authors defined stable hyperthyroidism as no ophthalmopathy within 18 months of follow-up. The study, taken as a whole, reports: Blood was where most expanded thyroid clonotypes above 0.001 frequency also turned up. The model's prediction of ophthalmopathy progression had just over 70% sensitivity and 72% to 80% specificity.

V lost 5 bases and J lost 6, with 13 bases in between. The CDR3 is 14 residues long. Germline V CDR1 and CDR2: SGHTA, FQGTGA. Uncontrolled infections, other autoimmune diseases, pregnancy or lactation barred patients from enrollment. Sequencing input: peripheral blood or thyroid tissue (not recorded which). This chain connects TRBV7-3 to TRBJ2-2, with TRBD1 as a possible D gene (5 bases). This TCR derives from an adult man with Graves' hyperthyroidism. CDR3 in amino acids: CASSKGQVAGELFF. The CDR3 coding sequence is TGTGCCAGCAGCAAAGGACAAGTTGCCGGGGAGCTGTTTTTT.